The 14 T cell receptor beta chains below come from one sample, sequenced in a study of Tregs in tolerant kidney transplant recipients. Sequenced by immunoSEQ multiplex PCR; TCRdb stores in-frame clones only, minus some. The profile shows 85,000 to 100,000 clones, approximately 93% of them singletons. This specimen consisted of CD4+ T cells from blood, obtained before the transplant. The receptors shown here come from a human donor who received a combined kidney and bone marrow transplant.

In its sample, this clone was seen a few times. The chain uses TRBV28 and TRBJ1-2, with a weak D call TRBD1 (6 bases). CDR1 and CDR2 from the germline V gene are MDHEN and SYDVKM. CDR3 length: 14 amino acids. V was clipped by 4 bases and J by 0 bases, with 9 bases between them. CDR3 protein: CASSSGQSNYGYTF. CDR3 DNA sequence: TGTGCCAGCAGTTCCGGACAGTCTAACTATGGCTACACCTTC.

The chain links TRBV29-1 to TRBJ2-1; 12 positions agree with TRBD1. Per germline, CDR1 SQVTM and CDR2 ANQGSEA. Trimming took 7 bases from V and 5 from J; bases not matched to a gene: 12. The CDR3 is 16 residues long. The CDR3 DNA is TGCAGCGCACCAATACCGGGACAGGGGGCCAACAATGAGCAGTTCTTC. It encodes CSAPIPGQGANNEQFF.

This clone was picked up a small number of times. This rearrangement joins TRBV19 to TRBJ2-7; 7 bases align to TRBD2. J lost 2 bases, V lost 6 bases, and 7 bases had no gene match. The CDR3 has 14 amino acids. Looked up from germline, CDR1 is LNHDA and CDR2 is SQIVND (reference sequence). Here the CDR3 DNA reads TGTGCCAGTAGAGCGGGACCGTCTACCTACGAGCAGTACTTC. Translating it yields CASRAGPSTYEQYF. Full variable domain (remainder filled in from reference TRBV19 and TRBJ2-7): DGGITQSPKYLFRKEGQNVTLSCEQNLNHDAMYWYRQDPGQGLRLIYYSQIVNDFQKGDIAEGYSVSREKKESFPLTVTSAQKNPTAFYLCASRAGPSTYEQYFGPGTRLTVT.

The J gene is TRBJ1-1, the V gene TRBV2; D remains ambiguous. Germline-derived CDR1 and CDR2 are SNHLY and FYNNEI. The germline V and J ends were trimmed by 6 bases and 2 bases, with 13 bases remaining between them. The CDR3 is 14 residues long. CDR3 bases: TGTGCCAGCAGATCAGGCTTGGTTAACACTGAAGCTTTCTTT. This translates into CASRSGLVNTEAFF.

In its sample, this clone was seen once. The V gene is TRBV5-1, the J gene TRBJ2-4, with D tentatively TRBD2 (7 bases). This CDR3 is built from 14 residues. V was cut by 1 base and J by 7 bases, with 12 bases left in between. Per the germline V gene, CDR1 is SGHRS and CDR2 is YFSETQ. In DNA form, the CDR3 reads TGCGCCAGCAGCTTGCAGGGGAGGGGGAACATTCAGTACTTC. Protein: CASSLQGRGNIQYF.

The CDR3 DNA reads as TGTGCCAGCAGCGTAGCGGTTTCGAATGAAGCTTTCTTT. Amino acids: CASSVAVSNEAFF. The chain has TRBV9 and TRBJ1-1, with D uncertain. CDR1 is SGDLS and CDR2 is YYNGEE in the germline V gene. This CDR3 is 13 amino acids long. Trimming removed 0 bases at V and 7 bases at J, with 10 bases between.

The rearrangement links TRBV11-2 to TRBJ1-1; 7 bases align to TRBD1. Germline V lookup: CDR1 SGHAT, CDR2 FQNNGV. This CDR3 is built from 16 residues. Trimming took 1 base from V and 4 from J; bases not matched to a gene: 9. DNA for the CDR3: TGTGCCAGCAGCTTAGGCTACAGGGGATTGGGCACTGAAGCTTTCTTT. It codes for CASSLGYRGLGTEAFF.

This clone has a single count. The chain couples TRBV5-1 to TRBJ2-2; 7 bases fit TRBD2. The germline V gene has CDR1 SGHRS and CDR2 YFSETQ. The CDR3 loop spans 13 amino acids. V shed 7 bases, J shed 5 bases, and the junction held 5 bases outside the gene matches. This chain's CDR3 is CASEAGRTGELFF. The CDR3 DNA reads TGCGCCAGCGAAGCGGGGCGGACCGGGGAGCTGTTTTTT.

This clone was picked up one time. The chain joins TRBV9 to TRBJ1-4; TRBD1 matches at 9 bases. J gave up 8 bases and V 3 bases, and 8 bases lay outside the gene matches. The CDR3 length is 15 residues. In germline, CDR1 is SGDLS, CDR2 YYNGEE. In nucleotides, the CDR3 is TGTGCCAGCAGCGCGACCGGGACAGGGTGGGAAAAACTGTTTTTT. It translates to CASSATGTGWEKLFF.

The rearrangement links TRBV30 to TRBJ1-5; 7 positions agree with TRBD1. The CDR3 is 13 residues long. Germline-derived CDR1 and CDR2 are GTSNPN and SVGIG (reference sequence). V gave up 5 bases and J gave up 7 bases; unmatched junction bases: 8. This CDR3 reads CAWATGVGQPQHF. As DNA, the CDR3 is TGTGCCTGGGCAACAGGGGTCGGGCAGCCCCAGCATTTT.

This sequence joins TRBV4-1 and TRBJ2-1; TRBD2 matches at 14 bases. Germline lookup yields CDR1 MGHRA and CDR2 YSYEKL. This CDR3 is 16 amino acids long. V lost 1 base to trimming and J lost 7 bases; unmatched junction nucleotides: 3. The CDR3 region is CASSQGTSGRKNEQFF. The CDR3 DNA sequence: TGCGCCAGCAGCCAAGGGACTAGCGGGAGGAAGAATGAGCAGTTCTTC.

The chain joins TRBV5-4 to TRBJ1-1; D is undetermined. Trimming stripped 1 base from V and 1 base from J, with 8 bases between. Germline CDR1 reads SGHNT; CDR2 reads YYREEE (reference sequence). The CDR3 runs to 14 residues. The DNA of the CDR3 is TGTGCCAGCAGCTTGAAAGCAGGGAACACTGAAGCTTTCTTT. Its translation is CASSLKAGNTEAFF.

This clone appeared a single time. The chain links TRBV19 to TRBJ1-1; tentative D call: TRBD1 (6 bases). Between the trimmed V and J ends, which lost 5 bases and 11 bases, there was a span of 15 bases. Germline loops: CDR1 LNHDA, CDR2 SQIVND (reference sequence). CDR3 length: 12 residues. The CDR3 DNA is TGTGCCAGTAGTCCGGAGGACAGAAGGGCTTTCTTT. Its protein is CASSPEDRRAFF.

The CDR3 DNA reads TGCAGCGTCCAAAGACCGGGACAGGGTACGGGGAGGGGAGAGACCCAGTACTTC. This sequence encodes CSVQRPGQGTGRGETQYF. The V and J genes are TRBV29-1 and TRBJ2-5; TRBD1 agrees at 9 bases. The germline V gene has CDR1 SQVTM and CDR2 ANQGSEA. V gave up 6 bases and J gave up 4 bases; unmatched junction bases: 21. This CDR3 spans 18 amino acids.